What follows are 22 T cell receptor beta chains derived from one specimen sequenced in a study of blood T cells in healthy people across ages. For the second PCR, which ran for roughly 7 to 11 cycles, a sample-barcoded 5' primer and a J-beta primer mix were used. MiXCR, run by TCRdb on the 5' RACE reads, gives a single entry per CDR3 protein. The sample carries fewer than 900,000 distinct CDR3 sequences, around 45% recorded once. The sequencing input was blood. These receptors all come from a woman between 55 and 75 years old in good health.

The chain has TRBV20-1 and TRBJ2-5; D gene unclear. The V gene's germline CDR1 is DFQATT and CDR2 SNEGSKA (reference sequence). V was shortened by 5 bases and J by 11 bases, with 27 bases between the two germline ends. CDR3 size: 15 residues. CDR3 nucleotides: TGCAGTGCTCCTAACTTAGCTGCAGTTGGTAATGAGCAGTACTTC. Amino acids: CSAPNLAAVGNEQYF.

The J gene is TRBJ1-2, the V gene TRBV3-1; unclear D gene. The CDR3 sequence is 16 residues long. Germline lookup yields CDR1 LGHDT and CDR2 YNNKEL (reference sequence). Trimming removed 1 base at V and 4 bases at J, with 16 bases between. CDR3 region: CASSQGVAPPVYGYTF. CDR3 DNA: TGTGCCAGCAGCCAAGGGGTTGCACCCCCGGTCTATGGCTACACCTTC.

The chain employs TRBV20-1 and TRBJ1-2, with D possibly matching TRBD1 (5 bases). The CDR3 extends over 14 amino acids. Germline values: CDR1 DFQATT, CDR2 SNEGSKA (reference sequence). With 4 bases removed from V and 8 bases from J, the gap between germline ends came to 20 bases. CDR3 nucleotides: TGCAGTGCTATCCTTGTTAATAGGGGCCAAGGCTACACCTTC. Its translation is CSAILVNRGQGYTF.

The CDR3 DNA sequence: TGTGCCAGCAGCTTGGTTTTTGGGGTTACGAACACTGAAGCTTTCTTT. Translating gives CASSLVFGVTNTEAFF. The genes are TRBV5-5 and TRBJ1-1; D remains ambiguous. The germline CDR1 and CDR2 sequences are SGHKS and YYEKEE (reference sequence). This CDR3 region has 16 residues. V dropped 0 bases and J dropped 1 base, with 13 bases sitting between them.

The chain recombines TRBV10-3 with TRBJ2-3; perhaps TRBD2 as D (5 bases). Trimming removed 0 bases from V and 7 bases from J, with 11 bases in between. Germline CDR1 is ENHRY and CDR2 is SYGVKD. This CDR3 has 14 residues. The chain's CDR3 is CAISESRADYTQYF. CDR3 bases: TGTGCCATCAGTGAGTCGAGGGCGGACTATACGCAGTATTTT.

Regarding this clonotype: This may stem from a read error, because a much larger clone lies one nucleotide away. This chain uses TRBV12-3 or TRBV12-4 with TRBJ2-1; no clear D gene. The CDR3 is 12 amino acids. CDR3 amino acids: CAGSNNLKQQFF. The CDR3 DNA sequence: TGTGCCGGCAGTAATAATCTTAAGCAGCAGTTCTTC.

This clonotype has at least ten counts. The CDR3 spells CASGAGTGAYEQYF. In DNA, the CDR3 is TGCGCCAGCGGGGCCGGGACAGGCGCATACGAGCAGTACTTC. The gene calls are TRBV5-1 and TRBJ2-7; TRBD1 matches at 8 bases. The CDR3 has 14 amino acids. Germline V gene lookup returns CDR1 SGHRS and CDR2 YFSETQ. V lost 7 bases and J lost 4; bases outside the gene matches: 10.

The chain employs TRBV14 and TRBJ2-7; a possible D gene is TRBD1 (5 bases). Germline V gene lookup returns CDR1 SGHDN and CDR2 FVKESK. Trimming left V 1 base short and J 3 bases short, with 16 bases between. The CDR3 totals 16 residues. CDR3 sequence (DNA): TGTGCCAGCAGCCAAGTAGGAGCACAGGCGAACTACGAGCAGTACTTC. It encodes CASSQVGAQANYEQYF.

As concerns this clonotype: The germline gene is not matched at one end of the junction; a read error may be the cause. V usage is TRBV12-3 or TRBV12-4 and J usage is TRBJ1-5, with 8 bases aligning to TRBD1. CDR3 length: 15 residues. CDR3 loop: CVSSLRTGGYQPQHF. The CDR3 nucleotides are TGTGTCAGCAGTTTAAGAACAGGGGGATATCAGCCCCAGCATTTT.

This clonotype was seen only a few times. The chain uses TRBV7-3 and TRBJ2-5, with D hard to call. CDR1 is SGHTA, CDR2 FQGTGA, per germline. The V gene lost 6 bases and the J gene lost 13 bases, with 6 bases spanning the gap. This CDR3 region has 8 residues. CDR3 DNA sequence: TGTGCCAGCAGGGGCGGGTACTTC. Protein sequence: CASRGGYF.

This clonotype was recorded a few times. The chain recombines TRBV20-1 with TRBJ2-3; D is perhaps TRBD2 (6 bases). Germline V lookup: CDR1 DFQATT, CDR2 SNEGSKA (reference sequence). The CDR3 contains 14 residues. Between the trimmed V and J ends, which lost 6 bases and 2 bases, there was a span of 15 bases. CDR3 in amino acids: CSASSSGNTDTQYF. The CDR3 DNA follows: TGCAGTGCCTCCAGTAGCGGCAACACAGATACGCAGTATTTT.

The V call is TRBV11-2, the J call TRBJ2-3; a possible D gene is TRBD2 (6 bases). The CDR3 is 16 amino acids. The V end was cut by 6 bases, the J end by 5 bases, with 21 bases between. The germline V gene encodes CDR1 SGHAT and CDR2 FQNNGV. The CDR3 DNA follows: TGTGCCAGCAGATTTTGGGGGACGGGAGACGGAGATACGCAGTATTTT. It specifies CASRFWGTGDGDTQYF.

This rearrangement joins TRBV28 to TRBJ2-7; 11 nucleotides agree with TRBD2. Trimming took 4 bases from V and 6 from J; bases not matched to a gene: 5. CDR1 is MDHEN, CDR2 SYDVKM, per germline. The CDR3 spans 14 residues. The CDR3 spells CASSYSGRAPEQYF. The DNA for the CDR3 is TGTGCCAGCAGTTATAGCGGGAGGGCCCCCGAGCAGTACTTC.

This clonotype occurred a few times. This rearrangement joins TRBV7-2 to TRBJ1-2, with D hard to call. With 5 bases removed from V and 8 bases from J, the gap between germline ends came to 15 bases. CDR3 size: 13 residues. Per the germline V gene, CDR1 is SGHTA and CDR2 is FQGNSA. The CDR3 loop is CASSVFSNSGYTF. CDR3 sequence (DNA): TGTGCCAGCAGCGTATTCTCCAATTCGGGCTACACCTTC.

In its sample, this clonotype was seen a few times. The chain is built from TRBV12-3 or TRBV12-4 and TRBJ2-4; 11 bases are shared with TRBD1. Germline trimming cut 8 bases from V and 0 bases from J; bases unmatched to any gene: 12. CDR3 length: 18 residues. The CDR3 DNA reads as TGTGCCAGCTCCAGGACAGGGGGCGCAGCTGTAGCCAAAAACATTCAGTACTTC. Protein sequence: CASSRTGGAAVAKNIQYF.

The chain has TRBV29-1 and TRBJ2-1; TRBD2 agrees at 10 bases. CDR1 and CDR2 from the germline V gene are SQVTM and ANQGSEA. This CDR3 has 15 residues. V shed 4 bases and J 9 bases; nucleotides not matched to a gene: 12. The CDR3 bases are TGCAGCGTTGCGATTCACGGGCTAGCGGGAGTTGAGCAGTTCTTC. The encoded protein is CSVAIHGLAGVEQFF.

This sequence joins TRBV20-1 and TRBJ2-1, with a weak D call TRBD1 (5 bases). Germline assignment: CDR1 DFQATT and CDR2 SNEGSKA (reference sequence). The CDR3 runs to 13 residues. V was pared by 5 bases and J by 6 bases, with 14 bases between. The CDR3 DNA follows: TGCAGTGCTTGGTCCAGGGTCGGCAATGAGCAGTTCTTC. Protein: CSAWSRVGNEQFF.

The genes are TRBV21-1 and TRBJ1-5; the DNA was not compared with TRBD1, the D call given in the table. TRBV21-1 is a known pseudogene. The CDR3 loop spans 15 amino acids. CDR3 sequence: CASSKARTGKRPQHF. The CDR3 DNA sequence: TGTGCCAGCAGCAAAGCCCGGACAGGGAAACGTCCCCAGCATTTT.

This sequence joins TRBV30 and TRBJ2-3, with D perhaps given as TRBD1 or TRBD2 (5 bases each). Germline CDR1 GTSNPN, CDR2 SVGIG (reference sequence). This CDR3 is built from 13 residues. V lost 1 base to trimming and J lost 3 bases, with 8 bases between them. The chain's CDR3 is CAWSGGKTDTQYF. CDR3 bases: TGTGCCTGGAGTGGGGGGAAGACAGATACGCAGTATTTT.

The table lists this clonotype with a few counts. The J gene is TRBJ2-7, the V gene TRBV6-5, with D tentatively TRBD2 (5 bases). The CDR3 runs 13 residues. The germline V and J ends were trimmed by 2 bases and 4 bases, with 9 bases remaining between them. Germline CDR1 and CDR2: MNHEY and SVGAGI. CDR3 DNA sequence: TGTGCCAGCAGTTACGCCGGGAAGTACGAGCAGTACTTC. Translation: CASSYAGKYEQYF.

The V gene is TRBV29-1, the J gene TRBJ1-2; D perhaps matches TRBD1 (6 bases). The CDR3 sequence is 13 residues long. Trimming removed 2 bases from V and 8 bases from J, with 15 bases in between. From germline, CDR1 is SQVTM and CDR2 ANQGSEA. CDR3 bases: TGCAGCGTTGAACCTGACAGGATTTGGGGCTACACCTTC. Encoded protein: CSVEPDRIWGYTF.

In this sample, this clonotype turned up a few times. This chain connects TRBV29-1 to TRBJ1-1; D is undetermined. The germline CDR1 and CDR2 sequences are SQVTM and ANQGSEA. The CDR3 is made up of 10 amino acids. V was pared by 7 bases and J by 3 bases, with 6 bases between. The DNA for the CDR3 is TGCAGCGGCCGGGACACTGAAGCTTTCTTT. Translation gives CSGRDTEAFF.